The 6 T cell receptor beta chains listed next were all sequenced from one sample in a study of CD8 T cells in ankylosing spondylitis. TCRdb ran MiXCR on the 5' RACE reads and lists one entry per CDR3 protein. The table lists hundreds of thousands of distinct CDR3 sequences, about 19% of them singletons. The sequenced sample was blood, either unsorted or a sorted T cell fraction (not recorded which). These receptors came from a male donor with ankylosing spondylitis or in good health (not recorded which).

V is TRBV5-1 and J is TRBJ1-4, with D maybe TRBD1 (5 bases). The germline CDR1 and CDR2 sequences are SGHRS and YFSETQ. The CDR3 has 15 amino acids. Trimming took off 4 bases at V and 8 bases at J, with 18 bases between the two ends. In DNA form, the CDR3 reads TGCGCCAGCAGCCCGGGACCTATCCCCGACGAAAAACTGTTTTTT. Amino acids: CASSPGPIPDEKLFF.

J is TRBJ1-6 and V is TRBV4-1; D not resolved. V was clipped by 0 bases and J by 15 bases, with 18 bases between them. CDR1 and CDR2 from the germline V gene are MGHRA and YSYEKL. The CDR3 loop spans 15 amino acids. The CDR3 loop reads CASSQEEMVAAGLHF. The CDR3 DNA sequence: TGCGCCAGCAGCCAAGAAGAAATGGTGGCAGCCGGCCTCCACTTT.

This clonotype came up a few times. The chain couples TRBV27 to TRBJ1-5, with D perhaps matching TRBD1 (5 bases). Between the trimmed V and J ends, which lost 6 bases and 6 bases, there was a span of 15 bases. CDR3 length: 14 residues. CDR1 is MNHEY and CDR2 is SMNVEV in the germline V gene (reference sequence). This CDR3 reads CASSPSGSRQPQHF. The CDR3 DNA sequence: TGTGCCAGCAGCCCCTCAGGGTCTCGTCAGCCCCAGCATTTT.

The chain combines TRBV15 with TRBJ2-1; D is unclear. The CDR3 spans 17 residues. Trimming took off 1 base at V and 2 bases at J, with 15 bases between the two ends. Germline CDR1 is LNHNV and CDR2 is YYDKDF (reference sequence). The chain's CDR3 is CATSRVVGSHPYNEQFF. The CDR3 DNA reads as TGTGCCACCAGCAGAGTTGTGGGCAGCCACCCCTACAATGAGCAGTTCTTC.

Regarding this clonotype: A junction boundary mismatches the germline segment, possibly from a read error. The V gene is TRBV5-1, the J gene TRBJ2-5; unclear D gene. Germline V gives CDR1 SGHRS, CDR2 YFSETQ. This CDR3 spans 13 amino acids. Here the CDR3 reads CASSLEGQGTQYF. CDR3 DNA: TGCGCCAGCAGCTTGGAAGGCCAAGGGACCCAGTACTTC.

The chain couples TRBV6-4 to TRBJ2-4, with 7 nucleotides matching TRBD2. The germline V gene encodes CDR1 MRHNA and CDR2 SNTAGT. Trimming took 2 bases from V and 0 from J; bases not matched to a gene: 16. CDR3 length equals 20 residues. The CDR3 coding sequence is TGTGCCAGCAGTGACCCCGAACGGGGGGATGACTTTATAGCCAAAAACATTCAGTACTTC. Translated, it gives CASSDPERGDDFIAKNIQYF.